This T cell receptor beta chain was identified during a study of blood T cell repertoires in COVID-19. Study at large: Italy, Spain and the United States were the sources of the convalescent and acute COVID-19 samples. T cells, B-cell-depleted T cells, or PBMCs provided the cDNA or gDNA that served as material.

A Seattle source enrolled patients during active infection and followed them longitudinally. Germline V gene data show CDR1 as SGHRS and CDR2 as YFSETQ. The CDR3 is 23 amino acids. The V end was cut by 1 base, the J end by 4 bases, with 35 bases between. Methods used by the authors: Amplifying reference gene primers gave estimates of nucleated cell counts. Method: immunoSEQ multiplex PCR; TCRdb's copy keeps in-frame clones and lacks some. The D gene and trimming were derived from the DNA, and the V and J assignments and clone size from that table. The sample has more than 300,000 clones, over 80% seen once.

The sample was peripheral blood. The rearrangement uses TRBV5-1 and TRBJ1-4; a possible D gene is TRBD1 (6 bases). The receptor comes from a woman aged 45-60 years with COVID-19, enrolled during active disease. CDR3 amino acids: CASSLRPQQGINYPYNINEKLFF. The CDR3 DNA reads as TGCGCCAGCAGCTTGAGGCCCCAACAGGGTATCAATTATCCCTACAATATTAATGAAAAACTGTTTTTT.